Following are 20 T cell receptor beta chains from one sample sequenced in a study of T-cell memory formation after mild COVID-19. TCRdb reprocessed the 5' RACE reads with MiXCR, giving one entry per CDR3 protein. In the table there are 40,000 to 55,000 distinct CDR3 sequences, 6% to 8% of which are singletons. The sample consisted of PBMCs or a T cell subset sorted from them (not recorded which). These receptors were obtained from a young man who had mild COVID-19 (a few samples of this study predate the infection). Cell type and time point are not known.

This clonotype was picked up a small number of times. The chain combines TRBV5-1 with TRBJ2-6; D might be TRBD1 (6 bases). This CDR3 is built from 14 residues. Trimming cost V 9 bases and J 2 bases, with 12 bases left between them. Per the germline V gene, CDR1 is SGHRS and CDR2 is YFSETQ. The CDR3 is CATSRTAGANVLTF. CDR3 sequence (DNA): TGCGCCACCTCCAGGACAGCTGGGGCCAACGTCCTGACTTTC.

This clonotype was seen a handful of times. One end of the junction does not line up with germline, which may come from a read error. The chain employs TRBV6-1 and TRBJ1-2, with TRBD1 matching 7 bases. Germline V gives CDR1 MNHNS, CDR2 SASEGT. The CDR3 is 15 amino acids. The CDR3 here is CASREGQANSYGYTF. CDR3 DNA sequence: TGTGCCAGCAGAGAAGGACAGGCGAATTCTTATGGCTACACCTTC.

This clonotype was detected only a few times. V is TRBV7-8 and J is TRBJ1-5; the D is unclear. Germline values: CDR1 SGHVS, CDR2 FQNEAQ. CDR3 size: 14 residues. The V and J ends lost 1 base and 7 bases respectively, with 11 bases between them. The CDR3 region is CASSLERFWQPQHF. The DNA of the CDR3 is TGTGCCAGCAGCTTAGAGAGATTCTGGCAGCCCCAGCATTTT.

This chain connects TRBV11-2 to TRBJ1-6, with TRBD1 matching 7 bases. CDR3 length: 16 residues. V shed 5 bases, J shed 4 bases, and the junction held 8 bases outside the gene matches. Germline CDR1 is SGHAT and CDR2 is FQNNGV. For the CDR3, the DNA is TGTGCCAGCAGCGCGGGACAGCCCCGTTATAATTCACCCCTCCACTTT. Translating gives CASSAGQPRYNSPLHF.

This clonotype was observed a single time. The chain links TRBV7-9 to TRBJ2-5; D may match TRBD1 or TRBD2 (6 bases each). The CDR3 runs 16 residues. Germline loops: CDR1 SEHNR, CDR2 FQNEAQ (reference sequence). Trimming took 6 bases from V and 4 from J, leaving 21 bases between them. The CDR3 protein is CASSPRRGAGTETQYF. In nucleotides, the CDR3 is TGTGCCAGCAGTCCCCGGAGGGGGGCCGGGACAGAGACCCAGTACTTC.

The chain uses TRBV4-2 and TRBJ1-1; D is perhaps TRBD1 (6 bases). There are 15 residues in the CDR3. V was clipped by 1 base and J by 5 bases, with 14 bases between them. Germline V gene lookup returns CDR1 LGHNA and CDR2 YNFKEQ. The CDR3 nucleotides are TGTGCCAGCAGCCAAGTGGGGGGCCGAGAGACTGAAGCTTTCTTT. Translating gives CASSQVGGRETEAFF.

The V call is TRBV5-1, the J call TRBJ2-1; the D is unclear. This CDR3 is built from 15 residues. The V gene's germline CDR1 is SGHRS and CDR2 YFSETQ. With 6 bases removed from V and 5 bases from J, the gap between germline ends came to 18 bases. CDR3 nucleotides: TGCGCCAGCAAGCCCCTTGGTGGGAATGACAATGAGCAGTTCTTC. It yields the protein CASKPLGGNDNEQFF.

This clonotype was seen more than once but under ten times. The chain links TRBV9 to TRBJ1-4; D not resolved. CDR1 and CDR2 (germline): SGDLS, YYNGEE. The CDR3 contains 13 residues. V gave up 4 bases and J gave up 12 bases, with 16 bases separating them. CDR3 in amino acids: CASSKGRGTELFF. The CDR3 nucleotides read TGTGCCAGCAGCAAAGGCCGCGGTACCGAACTGTTTTTT.

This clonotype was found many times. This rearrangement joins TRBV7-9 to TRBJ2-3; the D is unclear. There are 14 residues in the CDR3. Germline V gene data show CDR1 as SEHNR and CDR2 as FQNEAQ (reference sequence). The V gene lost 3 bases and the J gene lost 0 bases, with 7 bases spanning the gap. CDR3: CASSFVSSTDTQYF. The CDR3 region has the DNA TGTGCCAGCAGCTTTGTGTCCAGCACAGATACGCAGTATTTT.

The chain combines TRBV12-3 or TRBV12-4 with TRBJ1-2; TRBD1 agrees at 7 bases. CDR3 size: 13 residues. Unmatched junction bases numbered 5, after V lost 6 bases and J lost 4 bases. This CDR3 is CASRNQGVYGYTF. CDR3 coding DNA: TGTGCCAGCAGAAACCAGGGGGTCTATGGCTACACCTTC.

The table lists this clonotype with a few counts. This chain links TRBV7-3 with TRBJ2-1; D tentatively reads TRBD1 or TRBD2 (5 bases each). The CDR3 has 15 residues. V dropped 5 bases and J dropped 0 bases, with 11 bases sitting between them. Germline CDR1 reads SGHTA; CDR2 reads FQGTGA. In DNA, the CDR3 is TGTGCCAGCAGCCCTCCGGGACGCTCCTACAATGAGCAGTTCTTC. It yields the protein CASSPPGRSYNEQFF.

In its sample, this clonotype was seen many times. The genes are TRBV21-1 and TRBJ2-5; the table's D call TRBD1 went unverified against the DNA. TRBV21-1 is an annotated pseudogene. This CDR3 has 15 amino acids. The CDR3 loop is CASSNDTGRGETQYF. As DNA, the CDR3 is TGTGCCAGCAGCAACGATACAGGAAGGGGAGAGACCCAGTACTTC.

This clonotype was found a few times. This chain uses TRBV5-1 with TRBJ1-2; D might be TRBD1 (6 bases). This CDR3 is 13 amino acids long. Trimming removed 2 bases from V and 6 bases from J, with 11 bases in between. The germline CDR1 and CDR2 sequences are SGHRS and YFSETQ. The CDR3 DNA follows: TGCGCCAGCAGCTTCTCAGGGGAGGATGGCTACACCTTC. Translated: CASSFSGEDGYTF.

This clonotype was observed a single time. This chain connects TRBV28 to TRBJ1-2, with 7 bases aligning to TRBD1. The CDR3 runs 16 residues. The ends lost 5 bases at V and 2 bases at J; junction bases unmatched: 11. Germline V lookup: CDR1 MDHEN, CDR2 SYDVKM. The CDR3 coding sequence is TGTGCCAGCAGTCCACGTGGGGCCAGGGGGAACTATGGCTACACCTTC. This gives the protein CASSPRGARGNYGYTF.

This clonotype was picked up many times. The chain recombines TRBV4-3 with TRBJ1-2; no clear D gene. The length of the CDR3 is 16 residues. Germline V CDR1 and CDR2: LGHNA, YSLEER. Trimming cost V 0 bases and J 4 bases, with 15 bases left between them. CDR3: CASSQDYKRGSYGYTF. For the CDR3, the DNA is TGCGCCAGCAGCCAAGATTACAAGAGAGGGTCCTATGGCTACACCTTC.

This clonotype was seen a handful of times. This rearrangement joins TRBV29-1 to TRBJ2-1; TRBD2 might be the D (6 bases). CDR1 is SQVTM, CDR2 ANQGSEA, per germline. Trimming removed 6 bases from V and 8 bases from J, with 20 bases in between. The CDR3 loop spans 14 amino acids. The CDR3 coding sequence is TGCAGCGTGGGGGGACTTTTAGGGAAGGATGAGCAGTTCTTC. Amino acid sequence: CSVGGLLGKDEQFF.

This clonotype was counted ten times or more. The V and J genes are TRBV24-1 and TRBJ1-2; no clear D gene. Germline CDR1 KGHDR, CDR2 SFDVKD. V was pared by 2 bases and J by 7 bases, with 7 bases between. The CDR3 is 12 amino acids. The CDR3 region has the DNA TGTGCCACCAGTGATTCCTGGGGTGGCTACACCTTC. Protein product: CATSDSWGGYTF.

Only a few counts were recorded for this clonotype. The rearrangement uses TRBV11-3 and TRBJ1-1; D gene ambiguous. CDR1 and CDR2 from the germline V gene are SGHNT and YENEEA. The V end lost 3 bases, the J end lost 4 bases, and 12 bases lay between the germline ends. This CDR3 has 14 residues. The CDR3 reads CASSFGGDVTEAFF. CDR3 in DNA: TGTGCCAGCAGCTTCGGCGGGGATGTCACTGAAGCTTTCTTT.

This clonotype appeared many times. The CDR3 bases are TGTGCCAGCGCCCCCCGGGGCAGGGGGCATACCGGGGAGCTGTTTTTT. Protein sequence: CASAPRGRGHTGELFF. The gene calls are TRBV25-1 and TRBJ2-2; 8 bases fit TRBD1. Germline V gene data show CDR1 as MGHDK and CDR2 as SYGVNS. The CDR3 covers 16 residues. V lost 8 bases to trimming and J lost 5 bases; unmatched junction nucleotides: 13. Drawing the rest from reference TRBV25-1 and TRBJ2-2, the complete variable domain is EADIYQTPRYLVIGTGKKITLECSQTMGHDKMYWYQQDPGMELHLIHYSYGVNSTEKGDLSSESTVSRIRTEHFPLTLESARPSHTSQYLCASAPRGRGHTGELFFGEGSRLTVL.

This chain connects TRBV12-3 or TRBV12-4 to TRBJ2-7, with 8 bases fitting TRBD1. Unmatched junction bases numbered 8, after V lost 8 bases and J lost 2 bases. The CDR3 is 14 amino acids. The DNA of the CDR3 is TGTGCCAGCCGGTGGGGGACAGGTACCTACGAGCAGTACTTC. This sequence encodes CASRWGTGTYEQYF.